One sample yielded the 9 T cell receptor beta chains listed below, sequenced in a study of blood T cell repertoires in COVID-19. Libraries were prepared by immunoSEQ multiplex PCR; TCRdb keeps only in-frame clonotypes and omits some of them. The table has about 300,000 clones, approximately 89% seen once. Sequencing used peripheral blood. The origin of the receptors is a woman between 25 and 40 years old with COVID-19, enrolled during active disease.

This chain joins TRBV6-1 and TRBJ2-1, with 10 bases matching TRBD2. Trimming cost V 4 bases and J 0 bases; bases outside gene matches: 6. Germline-derived CDR1 and CDR2 are MNHNS and SASEGT. The CDR3 runs to 17 residues. The CDR3 is CASSGTSGPSSYNEQFF. The CDR3 DNA reads TGTGCCAGCAGTGGGACTAGCGGCCCTAGCTCCTACAATGAGCAGTTCTTC.

The chain carries TRBV5-6 and TRBJ1-2, with 10 bases identical to TRBD1. The trim removed 0 bases at V and 8 bases at J, leaving 4 bases unmatched. Germline CDR1 and CDR2: SGHDT and YYEEEE. CDR3 size: 14 residues. The CDR3 is CASSLDGTGAGYTF. CDR3 in DNA: TGTGCCAGCAGCTTGGACGGGACAGGGGCCGGCTACACCTTC.

The chain combines TRBV11-2 with TRBJ1-6; 7 nucleotides align to TRBD1. Trimming at V came to 3 bases and at J to 7 bases, leaving 3 bases not matched to a gene. CDR3 length: 14 amino acids. Per the germline V gene, CDR1 is SGHAT and CDR2 is FQNNGV. This CDR3 is CASSLDRINSPLHF. The CDR3 DNA reads TGTGCCAGCAGCTTGGACAGGATCAATTCACCCCTCCACTTT.

CDR3 sequence (DNA): TGTGCCAGCAGATTGACTGGGAGCTCCTACGAGCAGTACTTC. This translates into CASRLTGSSYEQYF. The rearrangement uses TRBV6-5 and TRBJ2-7; a possible D gene is TRBD2 (5 bases). This CDR3 has 14 residues. CDR1 is MNHEY, CDR2 SVGAGI, per germline. The V end lost 6 bases, the J end lost 0 bases, and 12 bases lay between the germline ends.

V and J are TRBV19 and TRBJ2-5, with D hard to call. Trimming pared 2 bases from V and 5 bases from J, leaving 12 bases between. Germline CDR1 reads LNHDA; CDR2 reads SQIVND (reference sequence). CDR3 length equals 14 residues. CDR3 in amino acids: CASSINTLRETQYF. In DNA form, the CDR3 reads TGTGCCAGTAGTATAAATACCTTGCGGGAGACCCAGTACTTC.

The V and J genes are TRBV3-1 (or the pseudogene TRBV3-2) and TRBJ1-2, with TRBD1 matching over 7 bases. Germline V gene data show CDR1 as LGHDT and CDR2 as YNNKEL (reference sequence). V shed 6 bases and J 3 bases; nucleotides not matched to a gene: 16. This CDR3 is 17 amino acids long. The CDR3 nucleotides are TGTGCCAGCAGTCAAACCCTGACAGGGAGTTTTGACTATGGCTACACCTTC. This gives the protein CASSQTLTGSFDYGYTF.

V and J are TRBV5-1 and TRBJ1-4, with 7 bases fitting TRBD1. V was pared by 4 bases and J by 8 bases, with 8 bases of the junction left unmatched. This CDR3 is built from 14 residues. Germline-derived CDR1 and CDR2 are SGHRS and YFSETQ. CDR3 loop: CASSRGGSDEKLFF. For the CDR3, the DNA is TGCGCCAGCAGCAGAGGGGGCTCGGACGAAAAACTGTTTTTT.

The chain uses TRBV7-9 and TRBJ2-1; D may be TRBD1 (6 bases). Trimming removed 7 bases at V and 0 bases at J, with 22 bases between. The CDR3 has 18 amino acids. The V gene's germline CDR1 is SEHNR and CDR2 FQNEAQ (reference sequence). CDR3 in DNA: TGTGCCAGCACCCCACTGATGCCCAGGGGCATCTCCTACAATGAGCAGTTCTTC. Amino acids: CASTPLMPRGISYNEQFF.

Note on this clone: Other DNA sequences in the same sample also yield this CDR3. This sequence joins TRBV7-8 and TRBJ2-3; TRBD2 matches at 8 bases. Germline V lookup: CDR1 SGHVS, CDR2 FQNEAQ. The CDR3 consists of 15 residues. Germline trimming cut 2 bases from V and 3 bases from J; bases unmatched to any gene: 4. CDR3 DNA sequence: TGTGCCAGCAGCTTAACCCGGGGGGGTACAGATACGCAGTATTTT. Translating gives CASSLTRGGTDTQYF.